This T cell receptor (beta chain) came from a study of Ad26.COV2.S vaccination and SARS-CoV-2 variants. Study background: Once or twice, 56 days apart, Ad26.COV2.S was delivered intramuscularly.

The CDR3 has 13 residues. V gave up 7 bases and J gave up 2 bases, with 11 bases separating them. The V gene's germline CDR1 is MNHEY and CDR2 SMNVEV (reference sequence). Generated by immunoSEQ multiplex PCR, the TCRdb table keeps only in-frame clones and is missing some. The sample contains about 480,000 clones, roughly nine tenths of which appear only once. The treatment here: 15 to 20 received Ad26.COV2.S at low or high dose, single or two shots; several received placebo; per-sample allocation not given. After the first vaccine or placebo injection, samples were drawn on day 63. Recruitment in Boston yielded a donor of adult age, 18-55 years.

This sequence originates from a person between 18 and 65 years old who received the Ad26.COV2.S COVID-19 vaccine or a placebo. Here the sequenced sample was peripheral blood, taken in a trial of Ad26.COV2.S vaccine versus placebo. The chain employs TRBV27 and TRBJ1-2, with D perhaps TRBD1 (6 bases). CDR3 loop: CASKGDQNYGYTF. The CDR3 DNA follows: TGTGCCAGCAAGGGGGACCAGAACTATGGCTACACCTTC.